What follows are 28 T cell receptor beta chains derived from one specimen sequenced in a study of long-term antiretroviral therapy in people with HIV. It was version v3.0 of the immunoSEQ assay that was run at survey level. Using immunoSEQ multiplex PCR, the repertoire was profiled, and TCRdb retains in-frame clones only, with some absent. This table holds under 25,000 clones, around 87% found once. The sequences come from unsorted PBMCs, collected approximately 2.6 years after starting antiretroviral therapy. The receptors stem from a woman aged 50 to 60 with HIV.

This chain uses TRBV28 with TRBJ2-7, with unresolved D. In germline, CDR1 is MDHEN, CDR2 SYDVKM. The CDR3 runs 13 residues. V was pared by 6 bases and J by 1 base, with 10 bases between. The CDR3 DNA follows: TGTGCCAGCAGCCCCCTAGGATCCTACGAGCAGTACTTC. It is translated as CASSPLGSYEQYF.

The CDR3 DNA reads TGTGCCAGCAGCTTAGGGGGAGGAAATGAGCAGTTCTTC. The encoded protein is CASSLGGGNEQFF. The rearrangement links TRBV7-2 to TRBJ2-1, with D perhaps TRBD2 (6 bases). This CDR3 has 13 residues. The germline V and J ends were trimmed by 1 base and 7 bases, with 8 bases remaining between them. Per germline, CDR1 SGHTA and CDR2 FQGNSA.

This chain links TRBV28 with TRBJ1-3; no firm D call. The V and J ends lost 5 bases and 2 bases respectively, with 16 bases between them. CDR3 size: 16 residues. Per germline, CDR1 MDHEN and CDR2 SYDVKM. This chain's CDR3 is CASSLSGPATGNTIYF. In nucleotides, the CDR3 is TGTGCCAGCAGTCTATCGGGCCCAGCCACTGGAAACACCATATATTTT.

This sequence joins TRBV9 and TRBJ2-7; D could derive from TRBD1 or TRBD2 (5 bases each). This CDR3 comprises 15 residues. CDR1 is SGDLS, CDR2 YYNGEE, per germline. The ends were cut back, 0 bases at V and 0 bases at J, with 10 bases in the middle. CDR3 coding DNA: TGTGCCAGCAGCGTAGAAGGGGACCCCTCCTACGAGCAGTACTTC. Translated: CASSVEGDPSYEQYF.

CDR3 in DNA: TGTGCCTGGAGTGCGAACACCGGGGAGCTGTTTTTT. Amino acid sequence: CAWSANTGELFF. This sequence joins TRBV30 and TRBJ2-2; D not certain. The CDR3 extends over 12 amino acids. V gave up 1 base and J gave up 0 bases, with 0 bases separating them. Germline V gene data show CDR1 as GTSNPN and CDR2 as SVGIG (reference sequence).

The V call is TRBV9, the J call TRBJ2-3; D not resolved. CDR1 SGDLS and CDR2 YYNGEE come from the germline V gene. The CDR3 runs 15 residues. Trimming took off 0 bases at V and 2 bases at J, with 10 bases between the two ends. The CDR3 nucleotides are TGTGCCAGCAGCGTAGATGGCAGCCTCACAGATACGCAGTATTTT. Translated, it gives CASSVDGSLTDTQYF.

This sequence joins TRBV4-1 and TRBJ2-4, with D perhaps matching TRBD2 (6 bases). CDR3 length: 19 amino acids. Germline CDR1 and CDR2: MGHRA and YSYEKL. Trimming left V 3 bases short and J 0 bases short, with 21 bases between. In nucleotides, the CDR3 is TGCGCCAGCAGCCAGATGGGGAACCCGGAGGGGTTAGCCAAAAACATTCAGTACTTC. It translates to CASSQMGNPEGLAKNIQYF.

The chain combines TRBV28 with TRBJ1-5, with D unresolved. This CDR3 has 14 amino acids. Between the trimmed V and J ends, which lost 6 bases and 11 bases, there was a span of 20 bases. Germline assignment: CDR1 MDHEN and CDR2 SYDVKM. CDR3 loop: CASRRSGAGRSQHF. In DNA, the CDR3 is TGTGCCAGCAGAAGGTCGGGAGCTGGAAGGTCCCAGCATTTT.

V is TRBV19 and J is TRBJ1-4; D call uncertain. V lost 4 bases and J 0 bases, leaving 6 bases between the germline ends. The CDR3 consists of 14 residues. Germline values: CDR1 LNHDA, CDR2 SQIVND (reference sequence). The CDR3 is CASSRAATNEKLFF. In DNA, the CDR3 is TGTGCCAGTAGTAGGGCAGCAACTAATGAAAAACTGTTTTTT.

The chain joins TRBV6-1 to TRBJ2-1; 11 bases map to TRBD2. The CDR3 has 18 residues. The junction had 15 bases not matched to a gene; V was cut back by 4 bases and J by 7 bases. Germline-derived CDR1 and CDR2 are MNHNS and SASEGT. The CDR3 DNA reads TGTGCCAGCAGTGTAGCGGGAGGGCCTCATCTCGACGGTAATGAGCAGTTCTTC. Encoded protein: CASSVAGGPHLDGNEQFF.

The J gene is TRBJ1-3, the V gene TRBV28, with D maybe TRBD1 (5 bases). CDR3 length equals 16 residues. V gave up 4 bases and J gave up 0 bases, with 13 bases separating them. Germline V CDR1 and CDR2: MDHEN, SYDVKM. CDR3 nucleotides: TGTGCCAGCAGTTCCTTGGACACGTACTCTGGAAACACCATATATTTT. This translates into CASSSLDTYSGNTIYF.

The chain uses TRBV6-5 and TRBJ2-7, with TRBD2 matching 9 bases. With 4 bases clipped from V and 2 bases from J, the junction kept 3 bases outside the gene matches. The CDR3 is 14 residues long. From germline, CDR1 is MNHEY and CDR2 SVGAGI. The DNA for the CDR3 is TGTGCCAGCAGTTCTAGCGGGACTACCTACGAGCAGTACTTC. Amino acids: CASSSSGTTYEQYF.

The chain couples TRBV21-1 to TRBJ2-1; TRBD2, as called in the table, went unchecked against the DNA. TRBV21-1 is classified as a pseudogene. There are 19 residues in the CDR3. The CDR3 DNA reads TGTGCCAGCAGCAAAGATAAGGGGGACGGGACTAGCGGTAGGAATGAGCAGTTCTTC. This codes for CASSKDKGDGTSGRNEQFF.

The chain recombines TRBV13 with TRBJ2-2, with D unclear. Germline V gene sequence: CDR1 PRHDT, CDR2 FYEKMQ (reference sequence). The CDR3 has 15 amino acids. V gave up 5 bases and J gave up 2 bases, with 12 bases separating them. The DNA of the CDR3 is TGTGCCAGCAGCCAGCTCAGTTCTAACACCGGGGAGCTGTTTTTT. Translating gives CASSQLSSNTGELFF.

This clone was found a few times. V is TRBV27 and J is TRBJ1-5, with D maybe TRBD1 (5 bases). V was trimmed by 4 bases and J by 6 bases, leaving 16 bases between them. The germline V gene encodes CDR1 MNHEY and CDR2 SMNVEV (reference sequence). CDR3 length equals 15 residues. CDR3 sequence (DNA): TGTGCCAGCAGTTCCGGGACCGGTCGGGGTCAGCCCCAGCATTTT. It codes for CASSSGTGRGQPQHF.

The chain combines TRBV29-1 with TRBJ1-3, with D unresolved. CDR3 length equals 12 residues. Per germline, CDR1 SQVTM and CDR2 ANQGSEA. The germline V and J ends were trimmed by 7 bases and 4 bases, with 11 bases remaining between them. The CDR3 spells CSAEAPGNTIYF. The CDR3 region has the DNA TGCAGCGCCGAAGCGCCGGGAAACACCATATATTTT.

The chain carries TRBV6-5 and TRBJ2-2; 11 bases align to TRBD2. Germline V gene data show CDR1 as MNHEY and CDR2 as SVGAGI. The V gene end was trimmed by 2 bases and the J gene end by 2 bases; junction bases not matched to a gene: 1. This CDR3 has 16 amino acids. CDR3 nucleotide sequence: TGTGCCAGCAGTTACAGACTAGCGGGAAACACCGGGGAGCTGTTTTTT. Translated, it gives CASSYRLAGNTGELFF.

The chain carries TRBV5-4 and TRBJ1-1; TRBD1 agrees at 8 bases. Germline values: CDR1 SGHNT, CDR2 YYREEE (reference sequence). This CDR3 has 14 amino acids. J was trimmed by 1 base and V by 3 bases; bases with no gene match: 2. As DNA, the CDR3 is TGTGCCAGCAGCTGGGGGACAGGGAACACTGAAGCTTTCTTT. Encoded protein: CASSWGTGNTEAFF.

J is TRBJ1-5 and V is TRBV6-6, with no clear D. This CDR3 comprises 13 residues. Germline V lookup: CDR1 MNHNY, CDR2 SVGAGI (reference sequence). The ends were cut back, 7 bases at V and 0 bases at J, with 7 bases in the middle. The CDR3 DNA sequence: TGTGCCAGCACCCCCTATAGCAATCAGCCCCAGCATTTT. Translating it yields CASTPYSNQPQHF.

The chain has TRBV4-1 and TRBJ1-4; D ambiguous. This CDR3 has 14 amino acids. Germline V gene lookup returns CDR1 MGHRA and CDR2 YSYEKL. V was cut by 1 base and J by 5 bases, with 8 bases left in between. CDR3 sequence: CASSQGLGNEKLFF. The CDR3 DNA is TGCGCCAGCAGCCAAGGATTGGGAAATGAAAAACTGTTTTTT.

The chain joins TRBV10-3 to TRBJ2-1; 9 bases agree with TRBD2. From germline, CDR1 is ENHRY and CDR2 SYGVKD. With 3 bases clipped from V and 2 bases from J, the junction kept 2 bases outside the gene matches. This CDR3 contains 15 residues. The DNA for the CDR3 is TGTGCCATCAGTGATAGCGGGAGTACCTACAATGAGCAGTTCTTC. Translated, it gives CAISDSGSTYNEQFF.

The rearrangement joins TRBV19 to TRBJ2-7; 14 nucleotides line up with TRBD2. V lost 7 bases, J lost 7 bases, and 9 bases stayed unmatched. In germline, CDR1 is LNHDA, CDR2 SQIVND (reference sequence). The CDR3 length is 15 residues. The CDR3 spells CASNSGLAGAGEQYF. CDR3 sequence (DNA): TGTGCCAGTAATTCGGGACTAGCGGGAGCAGGGGAGCAGTACTTC.

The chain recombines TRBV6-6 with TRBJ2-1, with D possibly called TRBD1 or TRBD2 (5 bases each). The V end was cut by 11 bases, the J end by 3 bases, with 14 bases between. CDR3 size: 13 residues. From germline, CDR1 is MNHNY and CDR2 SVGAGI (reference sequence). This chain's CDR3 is CAVRGRIYNEQFF. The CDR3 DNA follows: TGTGCCGTGAGGGGACGGATCTACAATGAGCAGTTCTTC.

The CDR3 nucleotides read TGTGCCAGCAGTTACGGGGGGAAAGGGGAAAAACTGTTTTTT. As protein: CASSYGGKGEKLFF. The chain couples TRBV6-5 to TRBJ1-4; maybe TRBD1 (5 bases). The CDR3 loop spans 14 amino acids. Per germline, CDR1 MNHEY and CDR2 SVGAGI. Trimming took 2 bases from V and 8 from J, leaving 12 bases between them.

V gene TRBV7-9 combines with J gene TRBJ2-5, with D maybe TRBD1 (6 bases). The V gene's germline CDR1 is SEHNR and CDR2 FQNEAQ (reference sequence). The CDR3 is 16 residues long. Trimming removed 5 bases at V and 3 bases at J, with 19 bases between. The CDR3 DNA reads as TGTGCCAGCAGCCACTTGGACAGCCCAATCAAAGAGACCCAGTACTTC. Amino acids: CASSHLDSPIKETQYF.

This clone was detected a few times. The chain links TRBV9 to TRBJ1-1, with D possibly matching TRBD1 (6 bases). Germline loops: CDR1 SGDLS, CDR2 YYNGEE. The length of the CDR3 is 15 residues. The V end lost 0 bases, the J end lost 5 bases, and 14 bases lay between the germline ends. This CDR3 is CASSVEAGDLTEAFF. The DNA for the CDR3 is TGTGCCAGCAGCGTAGAGGCAGGGGATCTGACTGAAGCTTTCTTT.

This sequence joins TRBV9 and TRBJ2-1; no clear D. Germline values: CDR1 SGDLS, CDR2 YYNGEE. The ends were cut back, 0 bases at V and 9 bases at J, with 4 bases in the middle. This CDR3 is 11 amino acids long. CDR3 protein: CASSVVGEQFF. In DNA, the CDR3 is TGTGCCAGCAGCGTAGTAGGTGAGCAGTTCTTC.

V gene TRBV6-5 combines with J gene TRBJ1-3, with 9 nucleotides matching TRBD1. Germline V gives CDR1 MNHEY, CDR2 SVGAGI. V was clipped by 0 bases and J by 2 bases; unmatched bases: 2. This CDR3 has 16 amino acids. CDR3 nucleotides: TGTGCCAGCAGTTACTCGGGACAGGGCCCTGGAAACACCATATATTTT. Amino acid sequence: CASSYSGQGPGNTIYF.